The T cell receptor beta chain described here comes from a study of Graves' ophthalmopathy and Graves' hyperthyroidism. Study overall: At initial diagnosis, peripheral blood was obtained, and this preceded any treatment.

The count of this clonotype is one. Moderate-to-severe activity, CAS ≥3, NOSPECS ≥4 and a duration under 3 months were seen in donors with ophthalmopathy. Thyroid ultrasound, orbital computed tomography, TRAb, serum thyroxine and clinical symptoms formed the basis of diagnosis. As the starting material, roughly 9.7 ml of fresh peripheral blood yielded the PBMCs. RNA served as the template for amplifying TCR beta CDR3 regions. The first-round RT-PCR employed HTBI primers together with the Qiagen OneStep RT-PCR kit. A multiplex PCR was then performed as the second round. TCRdb reprocessed the multiplex PCR reads via MiXCR and lists one record per CDR3 protein. Of approximately 700,000 distinct CDR3 sequences detected, 35% to 50% appear once; the ten largest clones hold 35% to 55%. The sequenced material came from peripheral blood. The clonotype originates from an adult man with Graves' ophthalmopathy.

DNA for the CDR3: TGTGCCAGCAGCTTCGGGGGGCGTAGGGAAAAACTGTTTTTT. Amino acids: CASSFGGRREKLFF. The chain links TRBV7-9 to TRBJ1-4; a possible D gene is TRBD1 (6 bases). V lost 3 bases and J lost 8, with 13 bases in between. From germline, CDR1 is SEHNR and CDR2 FQNEAQ (reference sequence). The CDR3 spans 14 residues.